These 4 T cell receptor beta chains originate from one sample sequenced in a study of molecular identifiers for immune sequencing clone quantification. TCRdb itself ran the PCR reads through MiXCR, one entry per CDR3 protein. The repertoire holds approximately 630,000 distinct CDR3 sequences, with 25% as singletons. Sequenced material: naive CD8+ T cells from blood, with Jurkat cell RNA spiked in. Documented subset: FACS-sorted CD8+CD4-CCR7+CD45RA+ naive T cells. The receptors shown here come from a human donor in good health. Some libraries in this study had Jurkat cell RNA spiked in.

The chain couples TRBV30 to TRBJ2-1, with 11 bases that match TRBD2. The CDR3 covers 15 residues. J lost 9 bases, V lost 0 bases, and 7 bases had no gene match. Germline values: CDR1 GTSNPN, CDR2 SVGIG (reference sequence). The CDR3 bases are TGTGCCTGGAGTGTACTAGCGGGAGTTTTAGGTGAGCAGTTCTTC. It yields the protein CAWSVLAGVLGEQFF.

J is TRBJ2-2 and V is TRBV19; perhaps TRBD2 as D (6 bases). Trimming took 8 bases from V and 0 from J, leaving 16 bases between them. Looked up from germline, CDR1 is LNHDA and CDR2 is SQIVND (reference sequence). CDR3 length equals 16 residues. The CDR3 nucleotides read TGTGCCAGTCACCCATTCAGCGGGTCGAACACCGGGGAGCTGTTTTTT. Amino acid sequence: CASHPFSGSNTGELFF. The full variable domain, in which reference TRBV19 and TRBJ2-2 provide the parts outside the CDR3, is DGGITQSPKYLFRKEGQNVTLSCEQNLNHDAMYWYRQDPGQGLRLIYYSQIVNDFQKGDIAEGYSVSREKKESFPLTVTSAQKNPTAFYLCASHPFSGSNTGELFFGEGSRLTVL.

In its sample, this clonotype was seen once. This rearrangement joins TRBV27 to TRBJ2-3, with 9 bases lining up with TRBD2. The CDR3 loop spans 15 amino acids. Trimming took 6 bases from V and 4 from J; bases not matched to a gene: 8. Per germline, CDR1 MNHEY and CDR2 SMNVEV (reference sequence). Here the CDR3 DNA reads TGTGCCAGCAGCCCAGCGGGAGGAGGCGCAGATACGCAGTATTTT. This codes for CASSPAGGGADTQYF.

A few counts support this clonotype. V is TRBV7-9 and J is TRBJ1-6; D uncertain. This CDR3 contains 15 residues. The germline CDR1 and CDR2 sequences are SEHNR and FQNEAQ (reference sequence). Trimming removed 5 bases from V and 8 bases from J, with 16 bases in between. The CDR3 region has the DNA TGTGCCAGCAGCCGGGAGATGGCGGAGGATTCACCCCTCCACTTT. This sequence encodes CASSREMAEDSPLHF. The full variable domain, its missing parts supplied by reference TRBV7-9 and TRBJ1-6, is DTGVSQNPRHKITKRGQNVTFRCDPISEHNRLYWYRQTLGQGPEFLTYFQNEAQLEKSRLLSDRFSAERPKGSFSTLEIQRTEQGDSAMYLCASSREMAEDSPLHFGNGTRLTVT.